These 26 T cell receptor beta chains came from one sample sequenced in a study of OX40 agonist ivuxolimab in advanced cancers. The protocol was immunoSEQ multiplex PCR, while the TCRdb copy is restricted to in-frame clones and leaves out a portion. The sample lists tens of thousands of clones, 88% occurring once. The sample in question was CD4+ or CD8+ T cells sorted from blood, obtained in a trial of the OX40 agonist ivuxolimab. These receptors were taken from an adult with an advanced solid tumor such as melanoma, head and neck, liver or kidney cancer.

The V and J genes are TRBV9 and TRBJ1-2, with TRBD1 identical over 9 bases. Germline CDR1 SGDLS, CDR2 YYNGEE. The CDR3 is 17 residues long. Trimming took 2 bases from V and 7 from J; bases not matched to a gene: 15. CDR3: CASSVSRDRVTRSGYTF. In nucleotides, the CDR3 is TGTGCCAGCAGCGTGTCCCGGGACAGGGTAACAAGAAGTGGCTACACCTTC.

This sequence joins TRBV6-5 and TRBJ2-3; 8 bases are a match to TRBD1. Trimming removed 4 bases from V and 1 base from J; junction bases left unmatched: 4. CDR3 length: 15 amino acids. The V gene's germline CDR1 is MNHEY and CDR2 SVGAGI. CDR3 amino acids: CASSFGTGGTDTQYF. In DNA, the CDR3 is TGTGCCAGCAGTTTCGGGACAGGAGGCACAGATACGCAGTATTTT.

The chain links TRBV27 to TRBJ2-3; D uncertain. Germline V gives CDR1 MNHEY, CDR2 SMNVEV (reference sequence). V was cut by 6 bases and J by 0 bases, with 16 bases left in between. The CDR3 sequence is 16 residues long. DNA for the CDR3: TGTGCCAGCAGCTCTGCCACGTTGACAAGCACAGATACGCAGTATTTT. It encodes CASSSATLTSTDTQYF.

V usage is TRBV5-8 and J usage is TRBJ2-1; tentatively, D is TRBD1 (5 bases). Germline CDR1 is SGHTS and CDR2 is YDEGEE. The V end lost 5 bases, the J end lost 10 bases, and 22 bases lay between the germline ends. The CDR3 consists of 15 residues. The CDR3 nucleotides read TGTGCCAGCAGACACCCAGGGTCCCCGGAGTGGGAGCAGTTCTTC. It specifies CASRHPGSPEWEQFF.

The genes are TRBV29-1 and TRBJ2-5; D is tentatively TRBD1 or TRBD2 (5 bases each). Trimming removed 1 base from V and 7 bases from J, with 16 bases in between. The CDR3 sequence is 14 residues long. The germline V gene encodes CDR1 SQVTM and CDR2 ANQGSEA. CDR3 sequence reads: CSVEVGTELWTQYF. In nucleotides, the CDR3 is TGCAGCGTTGAAGTAGGGACGGAGTTGTGGACCCAGTACTTC.

The chain recombines TRBV27 with TRBJ2-3; the D gene is possibly TRBD2 (6 bases). V shed 6 bases and J shed 7 bases, with 20 bases lying between them. Germline V lookup: CDR1 MNHEY, CDR2 SMNVEV (reference sequence). This CDR3 is 15 amino acids long. The CDR3 is CASRLGTQGAYTQYF. Here the CDR3 DNA reads TGTGCCAGCAGACTCGGGACTCAAGGAGCCTATACGCAGTATTTT.

This rearrangement joins TRBV27 to TRBJ2-3, with 8 bases fitting TRBD1. V was pared by 5 bases and J by 10 bases, with 14 bases of the junction left unmatched. This CDR3 is 15 amino acids long. CDR1 is MNHEY and CDR2 is SMNVEV in the germline V gene (reference sequence). Here the CDR3 reads CASSPRDRLFIAQYF. The CDR3 nucleotides are TGTGCCAGCAGTCCCCGGGACAGGCTTTTTATAGCGCAGTATTTT.

The V call is TRBV19, the J call TRBJ2-1; no clear D gene. Germline V gene lookup returns CDR1 LNHDA and CDR2 SQIVND (reference sequence). Between the trimmed V and J ends, which lost 5 bases and 6 bases, there was a span of 8 bases. This CDR3 comprises 12 residues. As DNA, the CDR3 is TGTGCCAGTAGTTACTACTCCAATGAGCAGTTCTTC. This translates into CASSYYSNEQFF.

The CDR3 reads CASSYANTQYF. CDR3 nucleotides: TGTGCCAGCAGTTACGCGAATACGCAGTATTTT. This sequence joins TRBV27 and TRBJ2-3; D is uncertain. The CDR3 covers 11 residues. V shed 4 bases and J shed 7 bases, with 6 bases lying between them. Germline V gene data show CDR1 as MNHEY and CDR2 as SMNVEV (reference sequence).

The chain employs TRBV6-5 and TRBJ2-2; no clear D gene. The CDR3 is 14 amino acids. V was cut by 0 bases and J by 6 bases, with 8 bases left in between. Germline CDR1 reads MNHEY; CDR2 reads SVGAGI. This CDR3 reads CASSYSPGPGELFF. CDR3 in DNA: TGTGCCAGCAGTTACTCCCCAGGACCCGGGGAGCTGTTTTTT.

This clone was detected once. DNA for the CDR3: TGTGCCAGTAGTATCACAGGGGGCAGTCAGCCCCAGCATTTT. Translating gives CASSITGGSQPQHF. The rearrangement uses TRBV19 and TRBJ1-5; 9 bases line up with TRBD1. This CDR3 region has 14 residues. The V segment lost 3 bases and the J segment 6 bases; nucleotides outside the gene matches: 3. From germline, CDR1 is LNHDA and CDR2 SQIVND (reference sequence).

The genes are TRBV6-5 and TRBJ1-4; 8 bases are a match to TRBD1. CDR3 size: 16 residues. The V gene's germline CDR1 is MNHEY and CDR2 SVGAGI. The V segment lost 4 bases and the J segment 3 bases; nucleotides outside the gene matches: 7. CDR3 in DNA: TGTGCCAGCAGTTCGAACCAGGGGGCGGCTAATGAAAAACTGTTTTTT. It is translated as CASSSNQGAANEKLFF.

The rearrangement links TRBV9 to TRBJ1-6; possible D gene TRBD1, 5 bases. This CDR3 is 15 amino acids long. Germline V gives CDR1 SGDLS, CDR2 YYNGEE. Trimming took off 0 bases at V and 6 bases at J, with 10 bases between the two ends. In DNA, the CDR3 is TGTGCCAGCAGCGTAGTTGGGGCGCCTAATTCACCCCTCCACTTT. Translated: CASSVVGAPNSPLHF. Full variable domain (outside the CDR3, taken from reference TRBV9 and TRBJ1-6): DSGVTQTPKHLITATGQRVTLRCSPRSGDLSVYWYQQSLDQGLQFLIQYYNGEERAKGNILERFSAQQFPDLHSELNLSSLELGDSALYFCASSVVGAPNSPLHFGNGTRLTVT.

This rearrangement joins TRBV4-1 to TRBJ1-1; the D is unclear. Germline V gene sequence: CDR1 MGHRA, CDR2 YSYEKL. V was trimmed by 1 base and J by 3 bases, leaving 6 bases between them. The CDR3 extends over 13 amino acids. CDR3 in DNA: TGCGCCAGCAGCCAAGTTGCGGACACTGAAGCTTTCTTT. Protein sequence: CASSQVADTEAFF.

The chain combines TRBV5-6 with TRBJ1-6, with D hard to call. Trimming cost V 1 base and J 14 bases, with 16 bases left between them. Germline V gene lookup returns CDR1 SGHDT and CDR2 YYEEEE. This CDR3 has 14 amino acids. The CDR3 sequence is CASSLTTRGLTLHF. Written as DNA, the CDR3 is TGTGCCAGCAGCTTGACAACGAGAGGACTCACCCTCCACTTT. The complete variable domain, with remaining parts taken from reference TRBV5-6 and TRBJ1-6, reads DAGVTQSPTHLIKTRGQQVTLRCSPKSGHDTVSWYQQALGQGPQFIFQYYEEEERQRGNFPDRFSGHQFPNYSSELNVNALLLGDSALYLCASSLTTRGLTLHFGNGTRLTVT.

The chain recombines TRBV29-1 with TRBJ1-1; no definite D call. V was trimmed by 7 bases and J by 5 bases, leaving 14 bases between them. Germline V gene sequence: CDR1 SQVTM, CDR2 ANQGSEA. The CDR3 is made up of 12 amino acids. CDR3 sequence (DNA): TGCAGCGCCTTGTGGACCGGGACTGAAGCTTTCTTT. It yields the protein CSALWTGTEAFF.

This clone was observed at least ten times. Other DNA sequences in this specimen translate into the identical CDR3. The V and J genes are TRBV27 and TRBJ2-1; D unresolved. Trimming took off 1 base at V and 5 bases at J, with 0 bases between the two ends. The CDR3 totals 11 residues. Germline V lookup: CDR1 MNHEY, CDR2 SMNVEV (reference sequence). The CDR3 nucleotides are TGTGCCAGCAGTTTATACAATGAGCAGTTCTTC. Its translation is CASSLYNEQFF.

The chain carries TRBV11-1 and TRBJ2-2, with 7 bases matching TRBD2. This CDR3 spans 16 amino acids. J gave up 5 bases and V 3 bases, and 9 bases lay outside the gene matches. In germline, CDR1 is SGHAT, CDR2 FQDESV (reference sequence). CDR3: CASSFTREGGTGELFF. CDR3 DNA: TGTGCCAGCAGCTTTACGAGGGAGGGCGGAACCGGGGAGCTGTTTTTT.

The chain combines TRBV20-1 with TRBJ1-1; D uncertain. Trimming pared 5 bases from V and 4 bases from J, leaving 8 bases between. The CDR3 is 11 residues long. Looked up from germline, CDR1 is DFQATT and CDR2 is SNEGSKA (reference sequence). The CDR3 loop reads CSAYAFTEAFF. CDR3 DNA: TGCAGTGCTTATGCGTTCACTGAAGCTTTCTTT.

The chain has TRBV2 and TRBJ1-2, with D maybe TRBD1 (6 bases). Trimming stripped 8 bases from V and 5 bases from J, with 15 bases between. Germline CDR1 reads SNHLY; CDR2 reads FYNNEI. There are 13 residues in the CDR3. The CDR3 sequence is CASSRRGDYGYTF. CDR3 DNA sequence: TGTGCCAGCTCCCGCAGGGGAGATTATGGCTACACCTTC.

V is TRBV18 and J is TRBJ1-1; weak D call: TRBD1 (5 bases). Trimming removed 3 bases at V and 5 bases at J, with 19 bases between. Germline values: CDR1 KGHSH, CDR2 LQKENI. The CDR3 has 16 amino acids. The CDR3 spells CASSPPLSAGGTEAFF. CDR3 bases: TGTGCCAGCTCACCTCCCCTATCGGCGGGGGGGACTGAAGCTTTCTTT.

The rearrangement joins TRBV21-1 to TRBJ2-1; TRBD2, as called in the table, went unchecked against the DNA. TRBV21-1 has pseudogene status. This CDR3 is built from 17 residues. The CDR3 DNA follows: TGTGCCAGCAGCAAAGCGCTTTGGAGCGGGGATGCTTCAGAGCAGTTCTTC. Protein sequence: CASSKALWSGDASEQFF.

This chain joins TRBV6-5 and TRBJ1-1; D is perhaps TRBD1 (6 bases). This CDR3 has 15 residues. The germline V gene has CDR1 MNHEY and CDR2 SVGAGI. V dropped 7 bases and J dropped 1 base, with 16 bases sitting between them. CDR3 amino acids: CASITPLGGNTEAFF. DNA of the CDR3: TGTGCCAGCATTACGCCCTTAGGGGGGAACACTGAAGCTTTCTTT.

The chain employs TRBV15 and TRBJ2-7; D is ambiguous. Germline V lookup: CDR1 LNHNV, CDR2 YYDKDF (reference sequence). The V end lost 0 bases, the J end lost 7 bases, and 7 bases lay between the germline ends. This CDR3 has 12 amino acids. The CDR3 DNA reads TGTGCCACCAGCAGAGATCCGGAAGAGCAGTACTTC. It codes for CATSRDPEEQYF.

This rearrangement joins TRBV13 to TRBJ2-7; D perhaps matches TRBD1 (5 bases). Trimming took 5 bases from V and 6 from J, leaving 17 bases between them. The V gene's germline CDR1 is PRHDT and CDR2 FYEKMQ (reference sequence). This CDR3 spans 14 amino acids. The CDR3 protein is CASSPQGPSLEQYF. The CDR3 DNA is TGTGCCAGCAGCCCTCAGGGTCCTTCCCTCGAGCAGTACTTC. Full variable domain (rest looked up from reference TRBV13 and TRBJ2-7): AAGVIQSPRHLIKEKRETATLKCYPIPRHDTVYWYQQGPGQDPQFLISFYEKMQSDKGSIPDRFSAQQFSDYHSELNMSSLELGDSALYFCASSPQGPSLEQYFGPGTRLTVT.

The chain employs TRBV27 and TRBJ1-1; D is ambiguous. The V and J ends lost 0 bases and 5 bases respectively, with 7 bases between them. The CDR3 covers 13 residues. Germline V lookup: CDR1 MNHEY, CDR2 SMNVEV (reference sequence). As DNA, the CDR3 is TGTGCCAGCAGTTTATCTCCTAGGACTGAAGCTTTCTTT. Its protein is CASSLSPRTEAFF.